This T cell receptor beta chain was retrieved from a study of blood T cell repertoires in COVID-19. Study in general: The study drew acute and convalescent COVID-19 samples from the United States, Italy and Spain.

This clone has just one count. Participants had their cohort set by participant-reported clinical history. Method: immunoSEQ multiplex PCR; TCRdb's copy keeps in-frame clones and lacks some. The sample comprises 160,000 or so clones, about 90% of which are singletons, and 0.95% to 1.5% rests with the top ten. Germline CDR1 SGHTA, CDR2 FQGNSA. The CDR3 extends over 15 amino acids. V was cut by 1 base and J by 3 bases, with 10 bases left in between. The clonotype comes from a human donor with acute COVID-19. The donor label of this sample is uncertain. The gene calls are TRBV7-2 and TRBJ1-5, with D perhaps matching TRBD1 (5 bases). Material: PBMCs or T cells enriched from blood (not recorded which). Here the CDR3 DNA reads TGTGCCAGCAGCTTAGTTTCCAGGGACAATCAGCCCCAGCATTTT. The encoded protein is CASSLVSRDNQPQHF.